The source of this TCR beta chain is a study of blood T cell repertoires in COVID-19. Study overall: Both acute and convalescent COVID-19 samples were obtained from the United States, Italy and Spain.

Produced via immunoSEQ multiplex PCR; TCRdb's table is partial and in-frame only. Among about 190,000 clones listed, approximately 90% were seen once. Per the germline V gene, CDR1 is MNHNY and CDR2 is SVGAGI (reference sequence). The CDR3 covers 15 residues. V lost 0 bases and J 9 bases, leaving 12 bases between the germline ends. The sample was peripheral blood. The receptor's source is a man in his thirties or forties with acute or convalescent COVID-19. The rearrangement joins TRBV6-6 to TRBJ1-6; D might be TRBD1 (6 bases). CDR3 sequence (DNA): TGTGCCAGCAGTTACTCGTCAGGGGCTGGTTCACCCCTCCACTTT. The encoded protein is CASSYSSGAGSPLHF.